This T cell receptor beta chain was recorded in a study of blood T cell repertoires in COVID-19. About the research overall: The origin of the acute and convalescent COVID-19 samples was the United States, Italy and Spain. In each case, the material was cDNA or gDNA derived from T cells, B-cell-depleted T cells, or PBMCs.

With 3 bases removed from V and 3 bases from J, the gap between germline ends came to 14 bases. Germline loops: CDR1 LNHDA, CDR2 SQIVND (reference sequence). The CDR3 totals 15 residues. Original methodology: Nucleated cell counts were estimated from reference gene primer amplification. Some clones are missing from TCRdb's copy, which holds only in-frame ones; the method was immunoSEQ multiplex PCR. The V and J calls and clone size come from that table; D and trimming were worked out from the DNA. Here the sample spans about 83,000 clones, roughly 90% being singletons. The chain has TRBV19 and TRBJ1-2, with D perhaps matching TRBD1 (5 bases). Sample: peripheral blood. The TCR originated in a woman aged 80 or over with active or convalescent COVID-19. CDR3 protein: CASSILGPMDYGYTF. CDR3 bases: TGTGCCAGTAGTATTCTGGGGCCCATGGACTATGGCTACACCTTC.